A single sample is the source of the 27 T cell receptor beta chains below, sequenced in a study of cytomegalovirus exposure and HLA in healthy donors. PCR primers comprised 60 Vbeta and 13 Jbeta primers. Measured with immunoSEQ multiplex PCR; TCRdb has only the in-frame clones, and not every one. The table lists about 150,000 clones, about 85% of them singletons, with approximately 2.5% in the top ten. Sequencing used PBMCs. The receptors come from a man younger than 45 in good health and CMV-seropositive.

The chain couples TRBV6-5 to TRBJ1-2; a weak D match, TRBD1 (6 bases). The CDR3 runs 14 residues. CDR1 is MNHEY and CDR2 is SVGAGI in the germline V gene. V was pared by 2 bases and J by 4 bases, with 11 bases between. The CDR3, as DNA: TGTGCCAGCAGTTACCTCGGACAGCTCTATGGCTACACCTTC. It is translated as CASSYLGQLYGYTF.

The chain has TRBV4-1 and TRBJ1-5; weak D call: TRBD1 (5 bases). V was trimmed by 3 bases and J by 6 bases, leaving 9 bases between them. CDR3 size: 13 residues. Germline V lookup: CDR1 MGHRA, CDR2 YSYEKL. CDR3 sequence: CASSQQGFQPQHF. The CDR3 nucleotides read TGCGCCAGCAGCCAGCAGGGTTTTCAGCCCCAGCATTTT.

The rearrangement uses TRBV18 and TRBJ2-1; maybe TRBD1 (6 bases). The CDR3 extends over 16 amino acids. The ends were cut back, 4 bases at V and 0 bases at J, with 13 bases in the middle. CDR1 is KGHSH, CDR2 LQKENI, per germline. This chain's CDR3 is CASSLGWTASYNEQFF. The CDR3 coding sequence is TGTGCCAGCTCACTCGGATGGACAGCCTCCTACAATGAGCAGTTCTTC.

V is TRBV6-5 and J is TRBJ2-5; tentative D call: TRBD1 (5 bases). This CDR3 comprises 14 residues. Between the trimmed V and J ends, which lost 2 bases and 3 bases, there was a span of 10 bases. CDR1 is MNHEY, CDR2 SVGAGI, per germline. The CDR3 region has the DNA TGTGCCAGCAGTTACGCAGGGTTGGAAGAGACCCAGTACTTC. Translated: CASSYAGLEETQYF.

This chain uses TRBV9 with TRBJ2-2; TRBD2 aligns across 7 bases. Looked up from germline, CDR1 is SGDLS and CDR2 is YYNGEE. The V and J ends lost 7 bases and 6 bases, in that order; junction bases with no gene match: 9. This CDR3 region has 14 residues. The CDR3 nucleotides are TGTGCCAGCGGCGGGAGAGGATGGGCCGGGGAGCTGTTTTTT. Its translation is CASGGRGWAGELFF.

The chain joins TRBV27 to TRBJ1-1; TRBD1 aligns across 8 bases. CDR1 and CDR2 from the germline V gene are MNHEY and SMNVEV (reference sequence). Trimming at V came to 0 bases and at J to 5 bases, leaving 8 bases not matched to a gene. The CDR3 has 16 amino acids. The DNA for the CDR3 is TGTGCCAGCAGTTTATCCCCTGACAGGGGAGGGACTGAAGCTTTCTTT. Amino acids: CASSLSPDRGGTEAFF.

In DNA form, the CDR3 reads TGTGCCAGCAGCTTAGGACTAGCTGCCTTGGGTGAGCAGTTCTTC. It is translated as CASSLGLAALGEQFF. The rearrangement joins TRBV5-4 to TRBJ2-1; the match to TRBD2 covers 8 bases. With V trimmed by 2 bases and J by 9 bases, 10 bases remained unmatched. The germline V gene encodes CDR1 SGHNT and CDR2 YYREEE (reference sequence). This CDR3 is 15 amino acids long. Combining the CDR3 with reference TRBV5-4 and TRBJ2-1 gives the whole variable domain ETGVTQSPTHLIKTRGQQVTLRCSSQSGHNTVSWYQQALGQGPQFIFQYYREEENGRGNFPPRFSGLQFPNYSSELNVNALELDDSALYLCASSLGLAALGEQFFGPGTRLTVL.

The V gene is TRBV15, the J gene TRBJ2-1; 11 bases align to TRBD2. This CDR3 contains 16 residues. Germline trimming cut 0 bases from V and 6 bases from J; bases unmatched to any gene: 4. Germline values: CDR1 LNHNV, CDR2 YYDKDF (reference sequence). CDR3 DNA sequence: TGTGCCACCAGCAGAGAACTAGCGGGAGCCCCCAATGAGCAGTTCTTC. Encoded protein: CATSRELAGAPNEQFF.

V gene TRBV5-1 combines with J gene TRBJ2-1; a possible D gene is TRBD1 (5 bases). V lost 4 bases and J 6 bases, leaving 11 bases between the germline ends. This CDR3 has 13 residues. Germline CDR1 SGHRS, CDR2 YFSETQ. CDR3 DNA: TGCGCCAGCAGCAAAGGGGCCTTCAATGAGCAGTTCTTC. Protein sequence: CASSKGAFNEQFF. Filled out from reference TRBV5-1 and TRBJ2-1, the complete variable domain reads KAGVTQTPRYLIKTRGQQVTLSCSPISGHRSVSWYQQTPGQGLQFLFEYFSETQRNKGNFPGRFSGRQFSNSRSEMNVSTLELGDSALYLCASSKGAFNEQFFGPGTRLTVL.

This rearrangement joins TRBV9 to TRBJ2-3; a weak D match, TRBD2 (6 bases). Germline values: CDR1 SGDLS, CDR2 YYNGEE. With 0 bases removed from V and 0 bases from J, the gap between germline ends came to 14 bases. The CDR3 sequence is 17 residues long. The CDR3 nucleotides are TGTGCCAGCAGCGTAGAGGGAGGAGGGGTGAGCACAGATACGCAGTATTTT. This gives the protein CASSVEGGGVSTDTQYF. Full variable domain (outside the CDR3, taken from reference TRBV9 and TRBJ2-3): DSGVTQTPKHLITATGQRVTLRCSPRSGDLSVYWYQQSLDQGLQFLIQYYNGEERAKGNILERFSAQQFPDLHSELNLSSLELGDSALYFCASSVEGGGVSTDTQYFGPGTRLTVL.

V gene TRBV11-2 combines with J gene TRBJ2-7, with 7 bases matching TRBD1. Losses at the gene ends were 4 bases for V and 2 bases for J; bases not matched to a gene: 14. The CDR3 sequence is 17 residues long. From germline, CDR1 is SGHAT and CDR2 FQNNGV. Here the CDR3 reads CASSSHLNRGRPYEQYF. The CDR3 bases are TGTGCCAGCAGCTCTCACTTAAACAGGGGCCGTCCCTACGAGCAGTACTTC.

CDR3 amino acids: CASSMPRTSGYNEQFF. CDR3 DNA: TGTGCCAGCAGCATGCCCCGGACTAGCGGTTACAATGAGCAGTTCTTC. The chain links TRBV11-1 to TRBJ2-1; 10 bases align to TRBD2. The CDR3 length is 16 residues. Trimming at V came to 5 bases and at J to 4 bases, leaving 8 bases not matched to a gene. The germline CDR1 and CDR2 sequences are SGHAT and FQDESV (reference sequence).

This chain uses TRBV5-1 with TRBJ2-5; 8 nucleotides align to TRBD1. The junction had 10 bases not matched to a gene; V was cut back by 1 base and J by 2 bases. CDR3 length: 17 residues. From germline, CDR1 is SGHRS and CDR2 YFSETQ. The CDR3 coding sequence is TGCGCCAGCAGCTTGAATGAACAGGGGGGACCACAAGAGACCCAGTACTTC. This gives the protein CASSLNEQGGPQETQYF.

The chain has TRBV7-3 and TRBJ2-1, with TRBD2 matching 9 bases. V lost 0 bases, J lost 6 bases, and 6 bases stayed unmatched. CDR1 is SGHTA, CDR2 FQGTGA, per germline. The CDR3 length is 16 residues. The CDR3 loop is CASSLTRGTSTNEQFF. In DNA form, the CDR3 reads TGTGCCAGCAGCTTAACGCGCGGGACTAGCACCAATGAGCAGTTCTTC.

The chain employs TRBV18 and TRBJ2-5; 7 bases map to TRBD1. The CDR3 totals 14 residues. Germline loops: CDR1 KGHSH, CDR2 LQKENI. J lost 3 bases, V lost 6 bases, and 7 bases had no gene match. The CDR3 bases are TGTGCCAGCTCGATACAGGGGATCGAAGAGACCCAGTACTTC. This encodes CASSIQGIEETQYF.

This sequence joins TRBV4-1 and TRBJ2-3, with 9 nucleotides matching TRBD1. Germline lookup yields CDR1 MGHRA and CDR2 YSYEKL. V was clipped by 4 bases and J by 4 bases; unmatched bases: 12. The CDR3 spans 17 residues. In nucleotides, the CDR3 is TGCGCCAGCAGCCGCCTTACAGGGGGCCAGCGTGCAGATACGCAGTATTTT. It encodes CASSRLTGGQRADTQYF.

The rearrangement links TRBV5-1 to TRBJ1-2; D gene ambiguous. CDR3 length: 17 amino acids. Per the germline V gene, CDR1 is SGHRS and CDR2 is YFSETQ. The V and J ends lost 4 bases and 8 bases respectively, with 27 bases between them. CDR3 coding DNA: TGCGCCAGCAGCGCGGCCCCCTCTTCCACCACCGTCGGAGGCTACACCTTC. It encodes CASSAAPSSTTVGGYTF.

The chain links TRBV19 to TRBJ2-2, with D maybe TRBD1 (6 bases). Germline CDR1 and CDR2: LNHDA and SQIVND (reference sequence). The CDR3 has 15 amino acids. Trimming left V 6 bases short and J 1 base short, with 12 bases between. The CDR3 region is CASSYMDRNTGELFF. The CDR3 nucleotides are TGTGCCAGTAGCTATATGGACAGGAACACCGGGGAGCTGTTTTTT.

This clone was seen once. This rearrangement joins TRBV4-3 to TRBJ2-3; 7 nucleotides match TRBD2. This CDR3 region has 15 residues. The V gene's germline CDR1 is LGHNA and CDR2 YSLEER. Trimming took 4 bases from V and 0 from J; bases not matched to a gene: 4. CDR3 coding DNA: TGCGCCAGCAGCCGACTGACTAGCAGCACAGATACGCAGTATTTT. It codes for CASSRLTSSTDTQYF.

CDR3: CASTSSGSPNEQFF. The CDR3, as DNA: TGTGCCAGCACCAGTTCGGGATCCCCCAATGAGCAGTTCTTC. This chain connects TRBV11-3 to TRBJ2-1; tentatively, D is TRBD2 (5 bases). The V and J ends lost 7 bases and 6 bases respectively, with 16 bases between them. There are 14 residues in the CDR3. Germline loops: CDR1 SGHNT, CDR2 YENEEA.

Here the CDR3 reads CASSDGRGRYNEQFF. As DNA, the CDR3 is TGTGCCAGCAGTGACGGCAGGGGGCGTTACAATGAGCAGTTCTTC. The V and J genes are TRBV2 and TRBJ2-1, with TRBD1 matching over 8 bases. The CDR3 is 15 amino acids. CDR1 is SNHLY and CDR2 is FYNNEI in the germline V gene. J lost 4 bases, V lost 3 bases, and 5 bases had no gene match.

The V call is TRBV27, the J call TRBJ2-1; 11 positions match TRBD2. Germline-derived CDR1 and CDR2 are MNHEY and SMNVEV (reference sequence). The CDR3 runs to 15 residues. V gave up 7 bases and J gave up 6 bases; unmatched junction bases: 8. The CDR3, as DNA: TGTGCCAGCAACTTAGCGGGAGGGCCTAGCAATGAGCAGTTCTTC. Translated, it gives CASNLAGGPSNEQFF.

This clone was counted only a few times. The V and J genes are TRBV18 and TRBJ2-5; weak D call: TRBD2 (6 bases). The DNA end is more similar to TRBJ2-7, so the J call may be wrong. This CDR3 contains 16 residues. Germline V gene lookup returns CDR1 KGHSH and CDR2 LQKENI. This CDR3 reads CASSPRLAQDSYEQYF. CDR3 nucleotides: TGTGCCAGCTCACCAAGGCTAGCGCAAGACTCCTACGAGCAGTACTTC.

The V call is TRBV7-6, the J call TRBJ1-1; 8 bases align to TRBD1. The CDR3 is 13 residues long. Germline V lookup: CDR1 SGHVS, CDR2 FNYEAQ. V was clipped by 5 bases and J by 5 bases; unmatched bases: 4. CDR3 DNA sequence: TGTGCCAGCAGCAACAGGGGGATGACTGAAGCTTTCTTT. Protein sequence: CASSNRGMTEAFF.

The sample holds one count of this clone. The chain carries TRBV29-1 and TRBJ2-5, with 7 positions matching TRBD2. With V trimmed by 3 bases and J by 5 bases, 3 bases remained unmatched. The CDR3 has 12 residues. The germline V gene has CDR1 SQVTM and CDR2 ANQGSEA. CDR3 nucleotide sequence: TGCAGCGTTGAGGGGGGGAGTGAGACCCAGTACTTC. Translating gives CSVEGGSETQYF.

CDR3 sequence reads: CASSLEGARNQPQHF. The CDR3 coding sequence is TGTGCCAGCAGCTTAGAAGGGGCGCGAAATCAGCCCCAGCATTTT. This sequence joins TRBV7-9 and TRBJ1-5, with a weak D call TRBD1 (5 bases). Germline-derived CDR1 and CDR2 are SEHNR and FQNEAQ (reference sequence). The CDR3 covers 15 residues. V was pared by 1 base and J by 4 bases, with 11 bases between.

This clone occurred a few times. CDR3 DNA: TGTGCCAGTAGGGGGGAAAGACAGGGCCCGAACACTGAAGCTTTCTTT. Its translation: CASRGERQGPNTEAFF. V is TRBV19 and J is TRBJ1-1; TRBD1 agrees at 7 bases. CDR1 and CDR2 from the germline V gene are LNHDA and SQIVND (reference sequence). This CDR3 has 16 amino acids. V lost 6 bases and J lost 1; bases outside the gene matches: 11.